The 21 T cell receptor beta chains below all came from one sample that was sequenced in a study of blood T cell repertoires in COVID-19. Some clones are missing from TCRdb's copy, which holds only in-frame ones; the method was immunoSEQ multiplex PCR. The table lists 150,000 to 200,000 clones, roughly 82% of them singletons, with less than 9.5% in the top ten. The sequenced sample consisted of peripheral blood. The source is a woman in her fifties or sixties with COVID-19, enrolled during active disease.

The rearrangement uses TRBV28 and TRBJ1-2, with D unclear. Germline V gene lookup returns CDR1 MDHEN and CDR2 SYDVKM. Deletions cut 2 bases from V and 4 bases from J, with 11 bases between. The CDR3 spans 14 residues. The CDR3 DNA reads TGTGCCAGCAGTTTAAGTAACAGTTTCTATGGCTACACCTTC. It is translated as CASSLSNSFYGYTF.

CDR3 DNA: TGTGCCAGTAGTCCACAGGCGAAGCATAGCAATCAGCCCCAGCATTTT. Residues: CASSPQAKHSNQPQHF. The chain joins TRBV19 to TRBJ1-5; D may be TRBD1 (5 bases). Germline V lookup: CDR1 LNHDA, CDR2 SQIVND (reference sequence). The CDR3 contains 16 residues. Trimming pared 5 bases from V and 0 bases from J, leaving 14 bases between. Variable domain in full (rest from reference TRBV19 and TRBJ1-5): DGGITQSPKYLFRKEGQNVTLSCEQNLNHDAMYWYRQDPGQGLRLIYYSQIVNDFQKGDIAEGYSVSREKKESFPLTVTSAQKNPTAFYLCASSPQAKHSNQPQHFGDGTRLSIL.

The gene calls are TRBV10-2 and TRBJ1-5, with TRBD1 identical over 8 bases. The CDR3 spans 13 residues. Trimming cost V 3 bases and J 7 bases; bases outside gene matches: 2. Per germline, CDR1 WSHSY and CDR2 SAAADI. In DNA form, the CDR3 reads TGCGCCAGCAGTGAACAGGGGGGACAGCCCCAGCATTTT. Its translation is CASSEQGGQPQHF.

The rearrangement uses TRBV2 and TRBJ1-4; D is undetermined. Germline V gives CDR1 SNHLY, CDR2 FYNNEI. This CDR3 has 16 residues. V shed 7 bases and J shed 0 bases, with 15 bases lying between them. The CDR3 sequence is CASNAGLESTNEKLFF. CDR3 in DNA: TGTGCCAGCAATGCGGGGTTGGAGTCAACTAATGAAAAACTGTTTTTT.

The chain links TRBV5-1 to TRBJ2-3; possibly TRBD2 for D (5 bases). Germline lookup yields CDR1 SGHRS and CDR2 YFSETQ. V was trimmed by 1 base and J by 7 bases, leaving 16 bases between them. There are 15 residues in the CDR3. CDR3 coding DNA: TGCGCCAGCAGCTTGTTACGGGAATCGTGGAATACGCAGTATTTT. It specifies CASSLLRESWNTQYF.

This clone was seen a handful of times. A read error may account for a junction end that differs from germline. CDR3 nucleotides: TGTGCTAGCAGCTTAGCAGTCGCGTCACAAGAGACCCAGTACTTC. Protein sequence: CASSLAVASQETQYF. The chain employs TRBV7-7 and TRBJ2-5; no definite D call. Germline CDR1 SSHAT, CDR2 FNYEAQ (reference sequence). The CDR3 runs 15 residues.

The CDR3 bases are TGTGCCAGCAGTCAGGGACAGGGATTCTACACCTTC. The encoded protein is CASSQGQGFYTF. The V and J genes are TRBV28 and TRBJ1-2; 9 positions agree with TRBD1. This CDR3 has 12 amino acids. The germline V gene has CDR1 MDHEN and CDR2 SYDVKM. V shed 5 bases, J shed 10 bases, and the junction held 5 bases outside the gene matches.

The gene calls are TRBV6-5 and TRBJ1-2; TRBD1 matches 8 bases. V shed 6 bases, J shed 7 bases, and the junction held 7 bases outside the gene matches. Germline V lookup: CDR1 MNHEY, CDR2 SVGAGI. This CDR3 has 13 residues. The CDR3 is CASRPGGAIGYTF. CDR3 coding DNA: TGTGCCAGCAGACCAGGGGGCGCGATTGGCTACACCTTC.

V gene TRBV5-1 combines with J gene TRBJ1-1; D is possibly TRBD1 (6 bases). Germline V gene lookup returns CDR1 SGHRS and CDR2 YFSETQ. Trimming left V 0 bases short and J 0 bases short, with 15 bases between. The CDR3 is 17 residues long. The CDR3: CASSLAIGQGLNTEAFF. CDR3 bases: TGCGCCAGCAGCTTGGCCATCGGTCAGGGGTTGAACACTGAAGCTTTCTTT.

CDR3 protein: CASFRGQGDTEAFF. The CDR3 DNA is TGCGCCAGCTTCCGAGGACAGGGGGACACTGAAGCTTTCTTT. V usage is TRBV5-1 and J usage is TRBJ1-1; 10 bases are shared with TRBD1. The V segment lost 7 bases and the J segment 3 bases; nucleotides outside the gene matches: 6. The germline V gene encodes CDR1 SGHRS and CDR2 YFSETQ. This CDR3 has 14 amino acids.

Comments on this clone: At the DNA level, this CDR3 is encoded by other sequences in the same sample as well. The rearrangement uses TRBV6-5 and TRBJ2-2; tentatively, D is TRBD1 (5 bases). The V end was cut by 5 bases, the J end by 4 bases, with 11 bases between. Germline V lookup: CDR1 MNHEY, CDR2 SVGAGI. The CDR3 sequence is 14 residues long. CDR3 bases: TGTGCCAGCAGTCAGGGTCCTCTCACCGGGGAGCTGTTTTTT. Translation gives CASSQGPLTGELFF.

The rearrangement links TRBV7-9 to TRBJ1-2, with D unresolved. Germline CDR1 reads SEHNR; CDR2 reads FQNEAQ (reference sequence). This CDR3 spans 12 amino acids. V shed 1 base and J shed 4 bases, with 4 bases lying between them. The DNA of the CDR3 is TGTGCCAGCAGCTTAGGGGCCTATGGCTACACCTTC. Translated: CASSLGAYGYTF.

The V call is TRBV15, the J call TRBJ2-2; unclear D gene. Trimming removed 3 bases from V and 0 bases from J, with 14 bases in between. This CDR3 comprises 17 residues. Germline assignment: CDR1 LNHNV and CDR2 YYDKDF (reference sequence). The CDR3 coding sequence is TGTGCCACCAGCAGCGCCATCGCCGGAGCGAACACCGGGGAGCTGTTTTTT. Protein sequence: CATSSAIAGANTGELFF.

V is TRBV24-1 and J is TRBJ2-6; D is possibly TRBD1 (6 bases). Germline V gives CDR1 KGHDR, CDR2 SFDVKD. The CDR3 has 13 residues. The DNA for the CDR3 is TGTCCGACAGGCCTCTCTGGGGCCAACGTCCTGACTTTC. Protein product: CPTGLSGANVLTF.

The rearrangement links TRBV29-1 to TRBJ2-1; D possibly corresponds to TRBD2 (5 bases). Germline CDR1 is SQVTM and CDR2 is ANQGSEA. There are 16 residues in the CDR3. The germline V and J ends were trimmed by 3 bases and 0 bases, with 15 bases remaining between them. The CDR3 DNA reads TGCAGCGTTGAGTCCAGCCCCCGGGGCTCCTACAATGAGCAGTTCTTC. This encodes CSVESSPRGSYNEQFF.

In this sample, this clone turned up once. V is TRBV2 and J is TRBJ2-7, with D possibly matching TRBD1 (5 bases). Germline-derived CDR1 and CDR2 are SNHLY and FYNNEI. The CDR3 loop spans 13 amino acids. V shed 7 bases and J shed 5 bases, with 15 bases lying between them. CDR3 sequence: CASIFSSGNEQYV. The CDR3, as DNA: TGTGCCAGCATTTTTTCCTCAGGGAACGAGCAGTACGTC.

This chain links TRBV4-3 with TRBJ1-2; a possible D gene is TRBD1 (6 bases). CDR3 size: 15 residues. V was pared by 0 bases and J by 2 bases, with 10 bases between. Germline CDR1 and CDR2: LGHNA and YSLEER. The CDR3: CASSQDVGQNYGYTF. As DNA, the CDR3 is TGCGCCAGCAGCCAAGATGTAGGACAGAACTATGGCTACACCTTC.

In its sample, this clone was seen a few times. V is TRBV7-9 and J is TRBJ2-7; D is perhaps TRBD2 (6 bases). The CDR3 covers 17 residues. Germline CDR1 and CDR2: SEHNR and FQNEAQ (reference sequence). V lost 0 bases and J lost 2, with 17 bases in between. The CDR3 reads CASSLAGKGLTTYEQYF. In nucleotides, the CDR3 is TGTGCCAGCAGCTTAGCGGGAAAGGGACTGACTACCTACGAGCAGTACTTC.

The chain links TRBV29-1 to TRBJ2-7; 7 bases match TRBD1. CDR1 and CDR2 (germline): SQVTM, ANQGSEA. The ends lost 6 bases at V and 5 bases at J; junction bases unmatched: 16. There are 15 residues in the CDR3. This CDR3 reads CSVIIPTGPRNEQYF. DNA for the CDR3: TGCAGCGTCATCATTCCGACAGGGCCAAGAAACGAGCAGTACTTC.

This chain links TRBV5-1 with TRBJ1-3; D gene ambiguous. There are 17 residues in the CDR3. V lost 0 bases and J lost 4, with 17 bases in between. Germline CDR1 reads SGHRS; CDR2 reads YFSETQ. CDR3 residues: CASSLDGVQLWGNTIYF. CDR3 nucleotide sequence: TGCGCCAGCAGCTTGGACGGGGTTCAGTTGTGGGGAAACACCATATATTTT.

This rearrangement joins TRBV28 to TRBJ2-3; D is uncertain. V lost 4 bases to trimming and J lost 6 bases, with 14 bases between them. Germline V gene lookup returns CDR1 MDHEN and CDR2 SYDVKM. The CDR3 is made up of 14 amino acids. CDR3 sequence reads: CASSSPWASDTQYF. The DNA of the CDR3 is TGTGCCAGCAGTTCGCCGTGGGCTTCGGATACGCAGTATTTT.